This TCR beta chain appears in the sequencing data of a study of T cells in Graves' hyperthyroidism and ophthalmopathy. This CDR3 has 13 residues. The V end was cut by 6 bases, the J end by 0 bases, with 9 bases between. The germline gives CDR1 ENHRY, CDR2 SYGVKD. TCR beta CDR3 region amplification was performed from RNA transcripts. Primed by the HTBI set, a first-round RT-PCR was run on the TCR CDR3. MiXCR, applied by TCRdb to the multiplex PCR reads, yields one record per CDR3 protein. Found here are about 350,000 distinct CDR3 sequences, approximately 15% of them singletons; the top ten hold roughly 25%.

This TCR came from a woman in her 30s with Graves' hyperthyroidism. The chain carries TRBV10-3 and TRBJ2-7; either TRBD1 or TRBD2 may supply D (5 bases each). Sequenced material: blood. For the CDR3, the DNA is TGTGCCATCAGAGAGGGGAGCTCCTACGAGCAGTACTTC. The encoded protein is CAIREGSSYEQYF.